This passage covers 17 T cell receptor beta chains from one sample sequenced in a study of blood T cell repertoires in COVID-19. Repertoires were generated with immunoSEQ multiplex PCR, while TCRdb's copy carries only in-frame clones and drops some. The sample includes 35,000 to 45,000 clones, nearly 90% of them seen just once. The material sequenced was peripheral blood. These receptors all come from a man aged 50-60 years with active COVID-19.

The chain has TRBV7-6 and TRBJ1-6; tentative D call: TRBD1 (5 bases). V dropped 5 bases and J dropped 7 bases, with 18 bases sitting between them. The CDR3 has 16 residues. Germline V gene data show CDR1 as SGHVS and CDR2 as FNYEAQ. CDR3 bases: TGTGCCAGCAGCGTGTCCGGGGACTCGCGAAATTCACCCCTCCACTTT. It codes for CASSVSGDSRNSPLHF. Combining the CDR3 with reference TRBV7-6 and TRBJ1-6 gives the whole variable domain GAGVSQSPRYKVTKRGQDVALRCDPISGHVSLYWYRQALGQGPEFLTYFNYEAQQDKSGLPNDRFSAERPEGSISTLTIQRTEQRDSAMYRCASSVSGDSRNSPLHFGNGTRLTVT.

The V and J genes are TRBV2 and TRBJ2-7; 8 bases agree with TRBD1. The CDR3 is made up of 14 amino acids. V trimming: 3 bases; J trimming: 2 bases; junction bases outside the gene matches: 3. The germline V gene encodes CDR1 SNHLY and CDR2 FYNNEI. For the CDR3, the DNA is TGTGCCAGCAGTGAGAGGACAGGGCCCTACGAGCAGTACTTC. As protein: CASSERTGPYEQYF. The full variable domain, in which reference TRBV2 and TRBJ2-7 provide the parts outside the CDR3, is EPEVTQTPSHQVTQMGQEVILRCVPISNHLYFYWYRQILGQKVEFLVSFYNNEISEKSEIFDDQFSVERPDGSNFTLKIRSTKLEDSAMYFCASSERTGPYEQYFGPGTRLTVT.

The chain links TRBV20-1 to TRBJ1-2, with 7 nucleotides matching TRBD1. J gave up 8 bases and V 6 bases, and 3 bases lay outside the gene matches. From germline, CDR1 is DFQATT and CDR2 SNEGSKA (reference sequence). There are 10 residues in the CDR3. The CDR3 DNA reads as TGCAGTGCCGGACAGGCCGGCTACACCTTC. Protein sequence: CSAGQAGYTF.

The V and J genes are TRBV19 and TRBJ1-2; the match to TRBD1 covers 7 bases. The CDR3 contains 14 residues. Looked up from germline, CDR1 is LNHDA and CDR2 is SQIVND (reference sequence). V lost 9 bases and J lost 8; bases outside the gene matches: 15. CDR3 residues: CASRNPRGRRGYTF. DNA for the CDR3: TGTGCCAGCAGAAATCCAAGGGGGCGGAGGGGCTACACCTTC.

The V and J genes are TRBV7-2 and TRBJ2-3; TRBD2 agrees at 9 bases. This CDR3 has 15 residues. Germline CDR1 reads SGHTA; CDR2 reads FQGNSA. V was pared by 2 bases and J by 1 base, with 1 base of the junction left unmatched. The CDR3 region is CASSLQRGGTDTQYF. The DNA for the CDR3 is TGTGCCAGCAGCTTACAGCGGGGGGGCACAGATACGCAGTATTTT.

This clone was counted a single time. The chain combines TRBV7-9 with TRBJ1-1; D is ambiguous. Trimming took off 2 bases at V and 4 bases at J, with 23 bases between the two ends. The CDR3 has 18 residues. Looked up from germline, CDR1 is SEHNR and CDR2 is FQNEAQ (reference sequence). This CDR3 is CASSLTPAQEKNGTEAFF. The CDR3 DNA reads TGTGCCAGCAGCTTAACGCCCGCCCAAGAAAAAAACGGCACTGAAGCTTTCTTT.

This chain joins TRBV18 and TRBJ2-3; 7 positions agree with TRBD2. With V trimmed by 7 bases and J by 2 bases, 6 bases remained unmatched. CDR3 length: 14 amino acids. The germline V gene encodes CDR1 KGHSH and CDR2 LQKENI. CDR3: CASLLSGVTDTQYF. CDR3 DNA sequence: TGTGCCAGCTTACTCAGCGGGGTCACAGATACGCAGTATTTT.

This clone turned up a few times. The junction differs from germline at one of its ends, possibly a read error. The chain couples TRBV3-1 (or the pseudogene TRBV3-2) to TRBJ2-3; unclear D gene. Germline CDR1 and CDR2: LGHDT and YNNKEL (reference sequence). CDR3 length equals 13 residues. The CDR3 bases are TGTGCCAGCAGACAAGGTGGTCGGGATACGCAGTATTTT. Its translation: CASRQGGRDTQYF.

This sequence joins TRBV12-5 and TRBJ2-4; the match to TRBD2 covers 9 bases. V dropped 6 bases and J dropped 3; count of bases not matched to a gene: 15. CDR3 length: 18 amino acids. Per germline, CDR1 LGHNT and CDR2 FRNRAP. CDR3 nucleotides: TGTGCTAGTGGATCTCGCCTAGCGGGGCTAGGGGGCAAAAACATTCAGTACTTC. This encodes CASGSRLAGLGGKNIQYF. The whole variable domain, remainder taken from reference TRBV12-5 and TRBJ2-4, is DARVTQTPRHKVTEMGQEVTMRCQPILGHNTVFWYRQTMMQGLELLAYFRNRAPLDDSGMPKDRFSAEMPDATLATLKIQPSEPRDSAVYFCASGSRLAGLGGKNIQYFGAGTRLSVL.

This chain uses TRBV19 with TRBJ1-4, with 7 bases matching TRBD1. This CDR3 is built from 15 residues. From germline, CDR1 is LNHDA and CDR2 SQIVND (reference sequence). With V trimmed by 0 bases and J by 10 bases, 8 bases remained unmatched. Written as DNA, the CDR3 is TGTGCCAGTAGTATAGATCAACAGGGGATCGGAAAACTGTTTTTT. Protein: CASSIDQQGIGKLFF.

The chain combines TRBV5-8 with TRBJ2-3, with D perhaps matching TRBD1 (5 bases). Germline CDR1 SGHTS, CDR2 YDEGEE. Trimming removed 4 bases at V and 6 bases at J, with 18 bases between. The CDR3 has 15 amino acids. CDR3 in amino acids: CASSNTGRIGDTQYF. CDR3 coding DNA: TGTGCCAGCAGCAACACAGGACGCATAGGGGATACGCAGTATTTT.

The chain is built from TRBV27 and TRBJ2-5; 7 nucleotides align to TRBD2. V trimming: 1 base; J trimming: 1 base; junction bases outside the gene matches: 3. From germline, CDR1 is MNHEY and CDR2 SMNVEV (reference sequence). CDR3 length: 15 amino acids. The CDR3: CASSLLGGGQETQYF. DNA for the CDR3: TGTGCCAGCAGTTTATTGGGGGGGGGCCAAGAGACCCAGTACTTC.

This clone was seen once. CDR3 amino acids: CAWSVTGGGYTF. The CDR3 nucleotides are TGTGCCTGGAGTGTGACAGGGGGCGGCTACACCTTC. The rearrangement links TRBV30 to TRBJ1-2, with 10 bases lining up with TRBD1. Per the germline V gene, CDR1 is GTSNPN and CDR2 is SVGIG (reference sequence). The length of the CDR3 is 12 residues. V was pared by 0 bases and J by 8 bases, with 0 bases of the junction left unmatched.

V and J are TRBV7-2 and TRBJ2-7; 13 positions agree with TRBD2. The length of the CDR3 is 15 residues. Germline V gives CDR1 SGHTA, CDR2 FQGNSA. The ends lost 3 bases at V and 4 bases at J; junction bases unmatched: 3. CDR3 in DNA: TGTGCCAGCAGCTTTACTAGCGGGGGGGCATACGAGCAGTACTTC. Residues: CASSFTSGGAYEQYF.

The chain joins TRBV2 to TRBJ1-2; 10 nucleotides agree with TRBD1. The V gene end was trimmed by 4 bases and the J gene end by 3 bases; junction bases not matched to a gene: 2. Per germline, CDR1 SNHLY and CDR2 FYNNEI. This CDR3 contains 14 residues. In nucleotides, the CDR3 is TGTGCCAGCAGTGCCGGACAGGGGGACTATGGCTACACCTTC. Its translation: CASSAGQGDYGYTF. Based on the CDR3 plus reference TRBV2 and TRBJ1-2, the full variable domain is EPEVTQTPSHQVTQMGQEVILRCVPISNHLYFYWYRQILGQKVEFLVSFYNNEISEKSEIFDDQFSVERPDGSNFTLKIRSTKLEDSAMYFCASSAGQGDYGYTFGSGTRLTVV.

This clone has only one observation. The genes are TRBV4-3 and TRBJ1-2; 7 bases match TRBD1. With V trimmed by 0 bases and J by 1 base, 5 bases remained unmatched. CDR1 and CDR2 (germline): LGHNA, YSLEER. The CDR3 has 16 residues. DNA for the CDR3: TGCGCCAGCAGCCAAGATTGGGACAGCTTTAACTATGGCTACACCTTC. Its translation: CASSQDWDSFNYGYTF.

The J gene is TRBJ2-7, the V gene TRBV18, with TRBD1 identical over 8 bases. CDR1 is KGHSH and CDR2 is LQKENI in the germline V gene. Germline trimming cut 0 bases from V and 5 bases from J; bases unmatched to any gene: 6. This CDR3 has 15 residues. The CDR3 region is CASSPPGRGPHEQYF. In DNA, the CDR3 is TGTGCCAGCTCACCACCTGGCAGGGGGCCCCACGAGCAGTACTTC. The variable domain in full, with the rest retrieved from reference TRBV18 and TRBJ2-7, is NAGVMQNPRHLVRRRGQEARLRCSPMKGHSHVYWYRQLPEEGLKFMVYLQKENIIDESGMPKERFSAEFPKEGPSILRIQQVVRGDSAAYFCASSPPGRGPHEQYFGPGTRLTVT.